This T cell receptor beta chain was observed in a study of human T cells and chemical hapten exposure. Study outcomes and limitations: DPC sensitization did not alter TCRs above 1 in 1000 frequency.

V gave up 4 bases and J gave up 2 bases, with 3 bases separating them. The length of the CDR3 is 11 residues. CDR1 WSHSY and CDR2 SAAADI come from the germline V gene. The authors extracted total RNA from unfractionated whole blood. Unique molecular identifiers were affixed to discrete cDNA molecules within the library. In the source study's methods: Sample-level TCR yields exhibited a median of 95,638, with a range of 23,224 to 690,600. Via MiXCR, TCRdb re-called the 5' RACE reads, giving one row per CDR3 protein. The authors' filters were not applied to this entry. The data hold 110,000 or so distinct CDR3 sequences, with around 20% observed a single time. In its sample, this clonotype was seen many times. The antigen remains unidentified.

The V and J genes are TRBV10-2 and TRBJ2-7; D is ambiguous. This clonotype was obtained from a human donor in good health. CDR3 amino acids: CASSGPYEQYF. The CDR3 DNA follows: TGCGCCAGCAGTGGCCCCTACGAGCAGTACTTC.